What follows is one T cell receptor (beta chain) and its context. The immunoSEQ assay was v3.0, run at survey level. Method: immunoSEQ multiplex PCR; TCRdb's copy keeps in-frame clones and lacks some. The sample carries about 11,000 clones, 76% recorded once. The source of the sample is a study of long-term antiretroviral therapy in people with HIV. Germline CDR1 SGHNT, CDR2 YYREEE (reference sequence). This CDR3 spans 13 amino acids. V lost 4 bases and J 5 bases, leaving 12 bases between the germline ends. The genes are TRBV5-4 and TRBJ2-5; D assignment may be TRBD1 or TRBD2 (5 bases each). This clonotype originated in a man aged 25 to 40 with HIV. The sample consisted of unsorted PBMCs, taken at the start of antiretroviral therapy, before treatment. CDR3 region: CASSPVGDETQYF. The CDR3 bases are TGTGCCAGCAGCCCCGTAGGGGACGAGACCCAGTACTTC. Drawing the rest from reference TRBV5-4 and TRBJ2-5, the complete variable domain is ETGVTQSPTHLIKTRGQQVTLRCSSQSGHNTVSWYQQALGQGPQFIFQYYREEENGRGNFPPRFSGLQFPNYSSELNVNALELDDSALYLCASSPVGDETQYFGPGTRLLVL.